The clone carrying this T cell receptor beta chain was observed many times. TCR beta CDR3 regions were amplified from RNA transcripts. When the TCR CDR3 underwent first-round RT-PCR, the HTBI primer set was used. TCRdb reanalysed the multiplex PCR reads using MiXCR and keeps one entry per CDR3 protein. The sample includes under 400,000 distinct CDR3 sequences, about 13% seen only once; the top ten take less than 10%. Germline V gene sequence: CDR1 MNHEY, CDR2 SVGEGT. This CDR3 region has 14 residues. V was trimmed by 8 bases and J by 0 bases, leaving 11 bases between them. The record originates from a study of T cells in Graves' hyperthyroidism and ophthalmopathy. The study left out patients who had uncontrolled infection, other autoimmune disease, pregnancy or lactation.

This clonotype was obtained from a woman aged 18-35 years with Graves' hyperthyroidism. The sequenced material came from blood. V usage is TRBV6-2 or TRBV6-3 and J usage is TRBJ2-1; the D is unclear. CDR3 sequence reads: CASYGWGSYNEQFF. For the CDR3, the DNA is TGTGCCAGCTACGGGTGGGGCTCCTACAATGAGCAGTTCTTC.